A selection of T cell receptor beta chains follows, all from one sample in a study of OX40 agonist ivuxolimab in advanced cancers. Profiling relied on immunoSEQ multiplex PCR, and the TCRdb table lists in-frame clones only, not all of them. The data show about 64,000 clones, approximately 80% seen once. This material consisted of CD4+ or CD8+ T cells sorted from blood, taken in a trial of the OX40 agonist ivuxolimab. The origin of the receptors is an adult with an advanced solid tumor such as melanoma, head and neck, liver or kidney cancer. The CDR3 runs from the conserved cysteine through the conserved F or W. A D gene is named only where the DNA matches it firmly. Rows give clone size only sometimes, using once, few, many, or a class for an expanded clone.

.	TRBJ2-5	TRBV30	.	CAWSVPGPGAQYF	TGTGCCTGGAGTGTACCCGGTCCGGGGGCCCAGTACTTC
.	TRBJ1-2	TRBV19	once	CASSKTPANYGYTF	TGTGCCAGTAGTAAGACACCAGCTAACTATGGCTACACCTTC
TRBD1	TRBJ2-4	TRBV5-4	.	CASSLGQGWDIQYF	TGTGCCAGCAGCTTAGGACAGGGTTGGGACATTCAGTACTTC
.	TRBJ2-7	TRBV27	.	CASRSPTRRGSYEQYF	TGTGCCAGCAGATCTCCGACGAGAAGAGGATCCTACGAGCAGTACTTC
.	TRBJ2-1	TRBV4-2	.	CASSQGGPLEQFF	TGTGCCAGCAGCCAGGGCGGCCCGCTCGAGCAGTTCTTC
.	TRBJ1-2	TRBV5-1	.	CASSLSEVYGYTF	TGCGCCAGCAGCTTGTCGGAGGTATATGGCTACACCTTC
.	TRBJ1-4	TRBV4-2	few	CASSQDTDEKLFF	TGTGCCAGCAGCCAAGATACAGATGAAAAACTGTTTTTT
.	TRBJ2-3	TRBV4-2	.	CASSQDVAGSTDTQYF	TGTGCCAGCAGCCAAGATGTTGCGGGGAGCACAGATACGCAGTATTTT
TRBD1	TRBJ1-1	TRBV5-1	.	CASSVTGGTEAFF	TGCGCCAGCAGCGTAACAGGGGGCACTGAAGCTTTCTTT
TRBD2	TRBJ2-6	TRBV12-5	.	CASGLVPGGLAGGHGANVLTF	TGTGCTAGTGGTTTGGTACCAGGGGGACTAGCGGGAGGCCATGGGGCCAACGTCCTGACTTTC
.	TRBJ2-3	TRBV7-6	.	CASSSDTGTDTQYF	TGTGCCAGCAGCTCAGACACAGGAACAGATACGCAGTATTTT
.	TRBJ2-1	TRBV11-2	.	CASSFNNEQFF	TGTGCCAGCAGCTTCAACAATGAGCAGTTCTTC
TRBD2	TRBJ2-3	TRBV10-1	.	CASSESGLARDTQYF	TGCGCCAGCAGTGAGTCCGGACTAGCAAGGGATACGCAGTATTTT
.	TRBJ1-3	TRBV10-3	.	CAISESKGIGNTIYF	TGTGCCATCAGTGAGTCGAAGGGAATTGGAAACACCATATATTTT
TRBD1	TRBJ1-1	TRBV27	once	CASTQRAGGGPEAFF	TGTGCCAGCACCCAGAGGGCAGGGGGTGGCCCTGAAGCTTTCTTT
.	TRBJ1-1	TRBV11-2	.	CASSLSLNTEAFF	TGTGCCAGCAGCTTATCCTTAAACACTGAAGCTTTCTTT
.	TRBJ1-3	TRBV4-1	.	CASSAFRGGSGNTIYF	TGCGCCAGCAGCGCTTTCCGGGGGGGCTCTGGAAACACCATATATTTT
.	TRBJ1-4	TRBV6-5	.	CASSTRRNEKLFF	TGTGCCAGCAGTACCCGACGGAATGAAAAACTGTTTTTT
.	TRBJ2-7	TRBV5-1	.	CASSLGVSYEQYF	TGCGCCAGCAGCTTGGGTGTCTCCTACGAGCAGTACTTC
.	TRBJ2-3	TRBV11-3	.	CASSLVWGGDGTDTQYF	TGTGCCAGCAGCTTAGTGTGGGGCGGGGATGGCACAGATACGCAGTATTTT
TRBD2	TRBJ2-6	TRBV4-2	.	CASTPASGASGANVLTF	TGTGCCAGCACCCCAGCTAGCGGGGCTTCTGGGGCCAACGTCCTGACTTTC
.	TRBJ2-5	TRBV15	.	CATSRDRSTGETQYF	TGTGCCACCAGCAGAGATCGTAGCACTGGAGAGACCCAGTACTTC
.	TRBJ2-7	TRBV11-3	.	CASSPGGWVSGHEQYF	TGTGCCAGCAGCCCAGGTGGGTGGGTGTCTGGTCACGAGCAGTACTTC
TRBD1	TRBJ1-2	TRBV19	.	CASSAPGQAFYGYTF	TGTGCCAGTAGTGCTCCGGGACAGGCATTCTATGGCTACACCTTC
.	TRBJ1-1	TRBV6-1	.	CASSEAVTEAFF	TGTGCCAGCAGTGAAGCGGTGACTGAAGCTTTCTTT
.	TRBJ2-2	TRBV18	.	CASSPPSGESLTGELFF	TGTGCCAGCTCACCACCTTCGGGGGAGTCGCTCACCGGGGAGCTGTTTTTT
.	TRBJ2-5	TRBV19	.	CASSIAWGSRETQYF	TGTGCCAGTAGTATAGCGTGGGGGTCGAGGGAGACCCAGTACTTC
TRBD2	TRBJ2-5	TRBV7-3	.	CASSIGLEGETQYF	TGTGCCAGCAGCATTGGACTAGAAGGGGAGACCCAGTACTTC
.	TRBJ2-7	TRBV5-1	.	CASSEVSSYEQYF	TGCGCCAGCAGCGAGGTAAGCTCCTACGAGCAGTACTTC
.	TRBJ2-4	TRBV7-3	once	CASSLTGGNIQYF	TGTGCCAGCAGCTTAACGGGGGGAAACATTCAGTACTTC
TRBD2	TRBJ2-1	TRBV7-3	.	CASSPRGLDYNEQFF	TGTGCCAGCAGTCCTCGCGGACTAGATTACAATGAGCAGTTCTTC
.	TRBJ2-2	TRBV10-3	.	CAISGQGTGELFF	TGTGCCATCAGTGGTCAGGGCACCGGGGAGCTGTTTTTT
.	TRBJ2-7	TRBV5-1	.	CASSPGLGLGEQYF	TGCGCCAGCAGCCCGGGCCTCGGTTTGGGCGAGCAGTACTTC
TRBD1	TRBJ1-2	TRBV7-9	.	CASSLTGTGGHGYTF	TGTGCCAGCAGCTTAACCGGGACAGGGGGGCATGGCTACACCTTC
.	TRBJ1-3	TRBV9	.	CASSALSLSSGNTIYF	TGTGCCAGCAGCGCCCTTTCATTAAGCTCTGGAAACACCATATATTTT
TRBD2	TRBJ2-5	TRBV5-1	.	CASSLVASGQETQYF	TGCGCCAGCAGCTTGGTGGCTAGCGGCCAAGAGACCCAGTACTTC
.	TRBJ2-5	TRBV11-2	.	CASRRETQYF	TGTGCCAGTAGACGAGAGACCCAGTACTTC
.	TRBJ2-5	TRBV19	.	CASSIQREETQYF	TGTGCCAGTAGTATACAGCGGGAAGAGACCCAGTACTTC
.	TRBJ1-1	TRBV19	.	CASTTGSNTEAFF	TGTGCCAGTACCACGGGTAGTAACACTGAAGCTTTCTTT
.	TRBJ1-4	TRBV4-1	.	CASSPSRPDRYNEKLFF	TGCGCCAGCAGCCCGAGCAGGCCGGACAGATACAATGAAAAACTGTTTTTT
.	TRBJ1-2	TRBV29-1	.	CSVEVPSGRLYGYTF	TGCAGCGTTGAAGTGCCTTCCGGACGGCTCTATGGCTACACCTTC
TRBD2	TRBJ2-5	TRBV5-1	.	CASSWGLAGETQYF	TGCGCCAGCAGCTGGGGACTAGCGGGAGAGACCCAGTACTTC
TRBD1	TRBJ1-2	TRBV5-1	.	CASSRPGGTGEGYTF	TGCGCCAGCAGCAGGCCCGGGGGGACAGGGGAAGGCTACACCTTC
.	TRBJ2-7	TRBV30	.	CAYRDTTYEQYF	TGTGCCTACCGGGACACTACCTACGAGCAGTACTTC
TRBD2	TRBJ2-5	TRBV4-1	.	CASSQVRTSGGQETQYF	TGCGCCAGCAGCCAAGTAAGGACTAGCGGGGGACAAGAGACCCAGTACTTC
.	TRBJ2-2	TRBV7-2	.	CASSLGTIPSGELFF	TGTGCCAGCAGCTTAGGTACTATCCCCTCCGGGGAGCTGTTTTTT